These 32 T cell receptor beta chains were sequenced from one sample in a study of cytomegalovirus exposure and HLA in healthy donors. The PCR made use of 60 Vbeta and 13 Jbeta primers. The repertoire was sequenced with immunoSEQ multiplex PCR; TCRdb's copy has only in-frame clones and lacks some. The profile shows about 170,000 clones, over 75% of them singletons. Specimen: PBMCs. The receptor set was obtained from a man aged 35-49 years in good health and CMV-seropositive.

The CDR3 here is CASSEAHTGELFF. CDR3 coding DNA: TGTGCCAGCAGCGAAGCACACACCGGGGAGCTGTTTTTT. This sequence joins TRBV9 and TRBJ2-2; no clear D. The germline gives CDR1 SGDLS, CDR2 YYNGEE. The CDR3 covers 13 residues. Deletions cut 3 bases from V and 3 bases from J, with 6 bases between.

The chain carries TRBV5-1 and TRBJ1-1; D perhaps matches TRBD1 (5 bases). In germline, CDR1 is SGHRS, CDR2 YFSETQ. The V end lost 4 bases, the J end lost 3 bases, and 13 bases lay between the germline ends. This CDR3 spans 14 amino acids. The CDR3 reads CASSRQLWDTEAFF. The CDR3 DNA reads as TGCGCCAGCAGCAGACAGTTGTGGGACACTGAAGCTTTCTTT.

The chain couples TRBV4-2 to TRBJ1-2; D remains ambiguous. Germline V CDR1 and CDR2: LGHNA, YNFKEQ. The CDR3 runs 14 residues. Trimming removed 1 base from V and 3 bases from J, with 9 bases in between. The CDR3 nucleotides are TGTGCCAGCAGCCAAGGGTTGGGCGACTATGGCTACACCTTC. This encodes CASSQGLGDYGYTF.

CDR3 DNA: TGTGCCAGCAGCCCTGGGAGCGGGGCGAATTCCCGCGAGCAGTACTTC. As protein: CASSPGSGANSREQYF. The chain is built from TRBV11-3 and TRBJ2-7; TRBD2 matches 7 bases. V was pared by 5 bases and J by 6 bases, with 16 bases of the junction left unmatched. The CDR3 has 16 amino acids. Germline V gives CDR1 SGHNT, CDR2 YENEEA.

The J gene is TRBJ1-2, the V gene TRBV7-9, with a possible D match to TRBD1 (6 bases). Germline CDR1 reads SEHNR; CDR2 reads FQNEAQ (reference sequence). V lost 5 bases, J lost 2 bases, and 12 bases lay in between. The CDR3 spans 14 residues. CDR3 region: CASSRQGINYGYTF. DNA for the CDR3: TGTGCCAGCAGCCGCCAGGGGATCAACTATGGCTACACCTTC.

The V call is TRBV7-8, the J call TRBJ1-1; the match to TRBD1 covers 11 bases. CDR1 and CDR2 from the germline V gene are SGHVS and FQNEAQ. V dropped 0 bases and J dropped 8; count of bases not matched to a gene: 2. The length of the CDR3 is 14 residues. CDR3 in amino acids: CASSLADRGQEAFF. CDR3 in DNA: TGTGCCAGCAGCTTAGCGGACAGGGGGCAAGAAGCTTTCTTT.

The CDR3 spells CASSSTSGSQETQYF. Here the CDR3 DNA reads TGTGCCAGCAGCTCAACTAGCGGGTCACAAGAGACCCAGTACTTC. The chain combines TRBV7-9 with TRBJ2-5; 9 nucleotides match TRBD2. V trimming: 4 bases; J trimming: 2 bases; junction bases outside the gene matches: 5. The length of the CDR3 is 15 residues. CDR1 is SEHNR and CDR2 is FQNEAQ in the germline V gene (reference sequence). Together with reference TRBV7-9 and TRBJ2-5, the CDR3 gives the full variable domain: DTGVSQNPRHKITKRGQNVTFRCDPISEHNRLYWYRQTLGQGPEFLTYFQNEAQLEKSRLLSDRFSAERPKGSFSTLEIQRTEQGDSAMYLCASSSTSGSQETQYFGPGTRLLVL.

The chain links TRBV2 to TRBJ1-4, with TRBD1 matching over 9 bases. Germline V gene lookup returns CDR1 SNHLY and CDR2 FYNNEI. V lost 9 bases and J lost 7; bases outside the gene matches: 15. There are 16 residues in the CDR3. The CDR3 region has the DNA TGTGCCAGTAACGTTCGCGGACAGGGGTTAGGTGAAAAACTGTTTTTT. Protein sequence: CASNVRGQGLGEKLFF.

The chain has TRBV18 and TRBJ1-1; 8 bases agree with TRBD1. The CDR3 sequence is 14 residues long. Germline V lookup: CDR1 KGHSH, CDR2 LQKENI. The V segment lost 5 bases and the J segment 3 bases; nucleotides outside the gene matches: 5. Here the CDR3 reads CASSGQGLDTEAFF. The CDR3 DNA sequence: TGTGCCAGCTCAGGACAGGGACTTGACACTGAAGCTTTCTTT.

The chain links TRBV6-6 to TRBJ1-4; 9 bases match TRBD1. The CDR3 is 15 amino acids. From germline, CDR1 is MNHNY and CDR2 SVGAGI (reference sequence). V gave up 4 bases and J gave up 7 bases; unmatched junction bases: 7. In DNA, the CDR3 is TGTGCCAGCAGTTTTTGGACAGGGGAAGGTGAAAAACTGTTTTTT. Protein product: CASSFWTGEGEKLFF.

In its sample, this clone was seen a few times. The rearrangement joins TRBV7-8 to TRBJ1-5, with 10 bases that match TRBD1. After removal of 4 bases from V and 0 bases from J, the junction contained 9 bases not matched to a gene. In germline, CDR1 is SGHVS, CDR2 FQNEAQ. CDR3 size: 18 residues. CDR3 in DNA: TGTGCCAGCAGCTCTCGGGACAGGGGAGGATATAGCAATCAGCCCCAGCATTTT. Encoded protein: CASSSRDRGGYSNQPQHF.

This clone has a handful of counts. Here the CDR3 DNA reads TGTGCCAGCAGCGATGACAGGGCTCCCTATGGCTACACCTTC. This translates into CASSDDRAPYGYTF. The chain carries TRBV6-6 and TRBJ1-2, with 7 nucleotides matching TRBD1. Germline V lookup: CDR1 MNHNY, CDR2 SVGAGI (reference sequence). V dropped 6 bases and J dropped 4; count of bases not matched to a gene: 8. This CDR3 contains 14 residues.

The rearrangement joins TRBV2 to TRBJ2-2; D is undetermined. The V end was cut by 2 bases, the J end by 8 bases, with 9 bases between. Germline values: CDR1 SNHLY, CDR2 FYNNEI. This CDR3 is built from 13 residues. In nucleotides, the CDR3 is TGTGCCAGCAGTGAACAGGCCTCGGGGGAGCTGTTTTTT. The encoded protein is CASSEQASGELFF.

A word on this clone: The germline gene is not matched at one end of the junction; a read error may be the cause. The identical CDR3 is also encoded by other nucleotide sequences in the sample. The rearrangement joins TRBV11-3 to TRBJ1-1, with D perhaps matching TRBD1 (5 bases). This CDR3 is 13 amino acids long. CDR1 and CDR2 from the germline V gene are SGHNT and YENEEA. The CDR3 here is CASSLERGTEAFF. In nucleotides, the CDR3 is TGTGCCAGCAGCTTGGAAAGGGGCACTGAAGCCTTCTTT. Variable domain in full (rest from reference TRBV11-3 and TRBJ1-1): EAGVVQSPRYKIIEKKQPVAFWCNPISGHNTLYWYLQNLGQGPELLIRYENEEAVDDSQLPKDRFSAERLKGVDSTLKIQPAELGDSAVYLCASSLERGTEAFFGQGTRLTVV.

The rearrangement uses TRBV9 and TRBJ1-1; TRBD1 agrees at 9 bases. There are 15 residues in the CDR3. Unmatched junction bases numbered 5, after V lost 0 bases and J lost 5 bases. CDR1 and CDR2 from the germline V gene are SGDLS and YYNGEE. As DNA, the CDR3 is TGTGCCAGCAGCGTAGGGGGACAGGGTTCGACTGAAGCTTTCTTT. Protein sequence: CASSVGGQGSTEAFF.

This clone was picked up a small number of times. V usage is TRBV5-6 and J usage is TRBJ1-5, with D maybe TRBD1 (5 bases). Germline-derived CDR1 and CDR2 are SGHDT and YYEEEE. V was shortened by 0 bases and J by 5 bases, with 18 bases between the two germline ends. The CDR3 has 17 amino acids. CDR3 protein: CASSLAQEQAGYQPQHF. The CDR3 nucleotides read TGTGCCAGCAGCTTGGCGCAGGAACAGGCCGGATATCAGCCCCAGCATTTT.

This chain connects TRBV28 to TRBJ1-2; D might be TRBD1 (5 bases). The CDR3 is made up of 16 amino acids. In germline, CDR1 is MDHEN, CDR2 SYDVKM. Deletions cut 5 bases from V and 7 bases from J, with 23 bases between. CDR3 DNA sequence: TGTGCCAGCAGTCGTGAAATAGGGGCAGGGAATTTTGGCTACACCTTC. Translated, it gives CASSREIGAGNFGYTF.

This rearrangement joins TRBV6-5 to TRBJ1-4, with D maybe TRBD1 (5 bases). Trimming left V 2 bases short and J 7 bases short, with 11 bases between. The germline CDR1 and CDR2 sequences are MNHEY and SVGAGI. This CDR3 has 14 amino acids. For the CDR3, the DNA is TGTGCCAGCAGTTACGCGGGGCAGGGTGAAAAACTGTTTTTT. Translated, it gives CASSYAGQGEKLFF.

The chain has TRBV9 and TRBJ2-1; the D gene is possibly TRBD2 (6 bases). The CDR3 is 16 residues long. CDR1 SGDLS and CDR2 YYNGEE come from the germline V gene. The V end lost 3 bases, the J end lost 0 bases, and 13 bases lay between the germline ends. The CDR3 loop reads CASSARDGSSYNEQFF. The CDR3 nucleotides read TGTGCCAGCAGCGCCCGAGACGGGAGCTCCTACAATGAGCAGTTCTTC.

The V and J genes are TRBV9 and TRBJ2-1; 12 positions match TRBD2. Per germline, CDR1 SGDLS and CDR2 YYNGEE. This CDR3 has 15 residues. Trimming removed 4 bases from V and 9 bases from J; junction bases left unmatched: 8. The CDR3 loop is CASSPRLAGEGEQFF. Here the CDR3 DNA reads TGTGCCAGCAGCCCAAGACTAGCGGGAGAAGGTGAGCAGTTCTTC.

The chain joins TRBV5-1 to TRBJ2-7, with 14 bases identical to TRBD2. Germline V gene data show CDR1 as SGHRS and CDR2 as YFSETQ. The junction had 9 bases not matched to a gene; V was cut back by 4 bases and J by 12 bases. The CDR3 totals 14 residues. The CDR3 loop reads CASSPTGLAGVAYF. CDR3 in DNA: TGCGCCAGCAGCCCAACGGGACTAGCGGGAGTTGCGTACTTC.

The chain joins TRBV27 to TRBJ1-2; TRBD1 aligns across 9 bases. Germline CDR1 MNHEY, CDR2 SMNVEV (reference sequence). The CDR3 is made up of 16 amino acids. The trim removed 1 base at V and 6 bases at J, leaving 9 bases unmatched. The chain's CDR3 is CASSLFRRGQGDGYTF. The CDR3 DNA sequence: TGTGCCAGCAGTTTATTTCGTAGGGGACAGGGAGATGGCTACACCTTC.

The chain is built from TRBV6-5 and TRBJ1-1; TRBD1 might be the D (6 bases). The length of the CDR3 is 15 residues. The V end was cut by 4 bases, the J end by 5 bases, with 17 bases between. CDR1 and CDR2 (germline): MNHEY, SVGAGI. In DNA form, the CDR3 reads TGTGCCAGCAGTTCCGTGGGGGGGGCCGGGACTGAAGCTTTCTTT. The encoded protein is CASSSVGGAGTEAFF.

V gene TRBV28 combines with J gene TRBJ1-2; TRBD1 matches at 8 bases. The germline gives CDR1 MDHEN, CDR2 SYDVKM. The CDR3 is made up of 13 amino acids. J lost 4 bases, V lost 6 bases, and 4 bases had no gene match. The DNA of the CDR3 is TGTGCCAGCAGAGACACAGGGGGCTATGGCTACACCTTC. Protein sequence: CASRDTGGYGYTF.

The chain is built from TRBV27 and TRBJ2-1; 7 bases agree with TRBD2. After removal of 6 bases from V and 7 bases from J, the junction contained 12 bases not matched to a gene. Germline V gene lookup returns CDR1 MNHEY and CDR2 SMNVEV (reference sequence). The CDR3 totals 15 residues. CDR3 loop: CASSLWREPRNEQFF. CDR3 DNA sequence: TGTGCCAGCAGCCTTTGGCGGGAGCCTAGGAATGAGCAGTTCTTC.

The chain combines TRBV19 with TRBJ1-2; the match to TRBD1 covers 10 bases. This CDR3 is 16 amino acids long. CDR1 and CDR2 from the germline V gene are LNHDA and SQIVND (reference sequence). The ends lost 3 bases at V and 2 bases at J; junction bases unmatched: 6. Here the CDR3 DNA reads TGTGCCAGTAGTATTCGGCCGGGACAGGGGAACTATGGCTACACCTTC. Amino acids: CASSIRPGQGNYGYTF. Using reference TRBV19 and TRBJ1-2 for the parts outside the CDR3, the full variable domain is DGGITQSPKYLFRKEGQNVTLSCEQNLNHDAMYWYRQDPGQGLRLIYYSQIVNDFQKGDIAEGYSVSREKKESFPLTVTSAQKNPTAFYLCASSIRPGQGNYGYTFGSGTRLTVV.

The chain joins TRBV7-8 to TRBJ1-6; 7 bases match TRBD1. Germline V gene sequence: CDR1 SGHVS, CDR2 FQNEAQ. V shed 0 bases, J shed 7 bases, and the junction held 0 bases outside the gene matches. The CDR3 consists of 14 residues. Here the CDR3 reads CASSLAGGNSPLHF. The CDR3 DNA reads TGTGCCAGCAGCTTAGCAGGGGGCAATTCACCCCTCCACTTT.

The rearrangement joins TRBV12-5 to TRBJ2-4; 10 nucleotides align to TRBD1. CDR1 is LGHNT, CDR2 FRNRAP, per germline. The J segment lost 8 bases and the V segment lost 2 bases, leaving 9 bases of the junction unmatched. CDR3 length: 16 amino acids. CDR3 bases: TGTGCTAGTGGTTTGACTCTCACCGGGACAGGGGACATTCAGTACTTC. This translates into CASGLTLTGTGDIQYF.

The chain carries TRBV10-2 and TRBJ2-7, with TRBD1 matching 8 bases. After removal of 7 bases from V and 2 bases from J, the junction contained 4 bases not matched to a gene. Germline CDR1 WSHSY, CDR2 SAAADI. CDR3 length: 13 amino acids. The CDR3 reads CASNQGQAYEQYF. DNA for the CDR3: TGCGCCAGCAACCAGGGACAGGCCTACGAGCAGTACTTC.

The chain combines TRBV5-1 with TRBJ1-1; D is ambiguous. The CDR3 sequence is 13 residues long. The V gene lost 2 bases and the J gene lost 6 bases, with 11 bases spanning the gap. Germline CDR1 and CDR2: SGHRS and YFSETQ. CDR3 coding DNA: TGCGCCAGCAGCTTCGTCGGGAAATCTGAAGCTTTCTTT. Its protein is CASSFVGKSEAFF.

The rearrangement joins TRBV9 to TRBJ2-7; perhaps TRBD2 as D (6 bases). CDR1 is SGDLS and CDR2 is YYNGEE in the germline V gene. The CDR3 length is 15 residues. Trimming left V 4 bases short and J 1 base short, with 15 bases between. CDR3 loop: CASSPFGEASYEQYF. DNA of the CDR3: TGTGCCAGCAGCCCTTTCGGGGAGGCTTCCTACGAGCAGTACTTC.

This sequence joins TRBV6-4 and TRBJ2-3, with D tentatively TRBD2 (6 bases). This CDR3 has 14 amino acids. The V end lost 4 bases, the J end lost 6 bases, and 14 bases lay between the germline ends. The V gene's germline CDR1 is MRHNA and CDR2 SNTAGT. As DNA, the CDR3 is TGTGCCAGCAGTGCCGAACCGGGAGTGGATACGCAGTATTTT. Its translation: CASSAEPGVDTQYF.